A single sample gave rise to the 8 T cell receptor beta chains below, sequenced in a study of T cells in women clearing cervical HPV infection. Using immunoSEQ multiplex PCR, the repertoire was profiled, and TCRdb retains in-frame clones only, with some absent. The sample totals 25,000 or so clones. Sequenced sample: blood buffy coat. These receptors originate from a woman between 18 and 69 years old with a cervical HPV16 infection that either progressed to CIN3+ or cleared (not recorded which).

Remarks on this clone: The read ends 3 residues before the CDR3 terminus; that terminus is restored from the germline J gene. The chain carries TRBV10-3 and TRBJ2-3; 8 bases fit TRBD2. V lost 4 bases, J lost 4 bases, and 13 bases stayed unmatched. Germline V gene data show CDR1 as ENHRY and CDR2 as SYGVKD. The CDR3 runs to 17 residues. The CDR3 here is CAISGPKGLDSPDTQYF. CDR3 DNA (partial): TGTGCCATCAGTGGGCCGAAGGGACTAGATAGCCCAGATACG.

Regarding this clone: The CDR3 end falls 3 residues outside the read, so it is completed with the germline J gene. V gene TRBV19 combines with J gene TRBJ1-4; D might be TRBD1 (6 bases). CDR1 is LNHDA and CDR2 is SQIVND in the germline V gene (reference sequence). The V and J ends lost 1 base and 7 bases respectively, with 13 bases between them. CDR3 length: 15 amino acids. The CDR3 protein is CASSIGRQGREKLFF. The sequenced CDR3 bases are TGTGCCAGTAGTATAGGGAGGCAGGGGCGTGAAAAA.

The CDR3 protein is CASRLAGITDTQYF. Incomplete CDR3 DNA: TGTGCCAGCCGACTAGCGGGGATCACAGATACG. The rearrangement uses TRBV6-2 or TRBV6-3 and TRBJ2-3; 11 nucleotides line up with TRBD2. From the germline J gene comes the end of the CDR3, since the read stops 3 residues before it. With V trimmed by 8 bases and J by 2 bases, 3 bases remained unmatched. CDR3 length equals 14 residues. Germline V gene lookup returns CDR1 MNHEY and CDR2 SVGEGT.

A note on this clone: The junction and the germline gene differ at one end; a read error may be behind it. The sequenced fragment ends 3 residues before the CDR3 boundary, so the rest is inferred from the germline J gene. The chain combines TRBV4-2 with TRBJ2-3, with no clear D. CDR1 and CDR2 from the germline V gene are LGHNA and YNFKEQ. The CDR3 has 12 residues. The CDR3 bases that were read are TGCGCCAGCAGCCAAGATCGCGGTACG. This translates into CASSQDRGT. The entire CDR3 reads CASSQDRGTQYF.

Notes on this clone: The CDR3 extends 3 residues past the end of the read, so its final part is completed from the germline J gene. This chain joins TRBV14 and TRBJ2-3; D is unclear. The CDR3 has 15 amino acids. Trimming took 2 bases from V and 1 from J, leaving 10 bases between them. Germline loops: CDR1 SGHDN, CDR2 FVKESK. The DNA read from the CDR3 is TGTGCCAGCAGCCAATTTAAGGCCGGCACAGATACG. Encoded protein: CASSQFKAGTDT. From start to end, the CDR3 is CASSQFKAGTDTQYF.

As for this clone: The CDR3 extends 3 residues past the end of the read, so its final part is completed from the germline J gene. The genes are TRBV10-3 and TRBJ2-1, with 7 bases fitting TRBD2. Germline V CDR1 and CDR2: ENHRY, SYGVKD. The CDR3 loop spans 17 amino acids. V was clipped by 3 bases and J by 5 bases; unmatched bases: 13. Partial CDR3 DNA: TGTGCCATCAGTGATCCTAGCGGTCTCCGCTTTGACAATGAG. This translates into CAISDPSGLRFDNE. The complete CDR3 protein is CAISDPSGLRFDNEQFF.

The CDR3 is CASRPGGSYNEQFF. CDR3 DNA (partial): TGTGCCAGCAGGCCGGGGGGCTCCTACAATGAG. The rearrangement links TRBV6-2 or TRBV6-3 to TRBJ2-1, with 7 nucleotides matching TRBD2. The CDR3 extends 3 residues past the end of the read, so its final part is completed from the germline J gene. Germline V CDR1 and CDR2: MNHEY, SVGEGT. CDR3 size: 14 residues. J was trimmed by 0 bases and V by 6 bases; bases with no gene match: 2.

A note on this clone: The read ends 3 residues shy of where the CDR3 ends; the end is completed using the germline J gene. This chain joins TRBV14 and TRBJ1-1; possible D gene TRBD1, 6 bases. CDR3 length equals 17 residues. V was shortened by 4 bases and J by 1 base, with 19 bases between the two germline ends. Germline-derived CDR1 and CDR2 are SGHDN and FVKESK. CDR3 sequence: CASSRETGLIKNTEAFF. The sequenced part of the CDR3 DNA is TGTGCCAGCAGCCGCGAAACAGGGTTGATCAAGAACACTGAA.